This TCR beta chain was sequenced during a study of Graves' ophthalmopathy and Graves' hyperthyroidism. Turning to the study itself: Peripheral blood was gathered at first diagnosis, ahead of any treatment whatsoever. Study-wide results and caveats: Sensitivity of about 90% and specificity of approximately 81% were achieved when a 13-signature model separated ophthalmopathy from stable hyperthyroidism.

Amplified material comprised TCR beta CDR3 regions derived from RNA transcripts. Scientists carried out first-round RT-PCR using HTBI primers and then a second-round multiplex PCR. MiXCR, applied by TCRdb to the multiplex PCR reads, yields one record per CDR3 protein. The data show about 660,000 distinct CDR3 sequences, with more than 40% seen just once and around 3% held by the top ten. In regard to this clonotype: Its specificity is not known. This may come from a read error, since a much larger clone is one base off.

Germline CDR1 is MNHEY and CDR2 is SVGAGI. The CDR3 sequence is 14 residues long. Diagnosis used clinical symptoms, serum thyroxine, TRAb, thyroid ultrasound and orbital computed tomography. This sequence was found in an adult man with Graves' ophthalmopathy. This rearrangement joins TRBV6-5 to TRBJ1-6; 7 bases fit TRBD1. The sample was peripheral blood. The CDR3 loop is CASSRQGPNPPLHF. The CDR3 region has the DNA TGTGCCAGCAGCAGACAGGGACCTAATCCACCCCTCCACTTT.